This entry lists 2 T cell receptor beta chains sequenced from one sample in a study of blood T cell repertoires in COVID-19. The repertoire was sequenced with immunoSEQ multiplex PCR; TCRdb's copy has only in-frame clones and lacks some. This sample has about 210,000 clones; about 82% occur once, and the top ten carry about 2.5%. Source material: peripheral blood. The origin of the receptors is a woman in her sixties or seventies with COVID-19, enrolled during active disease.

The chain combines TRBV24-1 with TRBJ2-3; TRBD2 is a possible D gene (6 bases). With 7 bases removed from V and 3 bases from J, the gap between germline ends came to 13 bases. The CDR3 is made up of 14 amino acids. CDR1 and CDR2 from the germline V gene are KGHDR and SFDVKD. The CDR3 sequence is CATSDGGMTDTQYF. CDR3 nucleotide sequence: TGTGCCACCAGCGATGGAGGGATGACAGATACGCAGTATTTT.

The sample holds one count of this clone. The CDR3 here is CASSVNGRGNEQFF. For the CDR3, the DNA is TGTGCCAGCAGCGTAAACGGGAGAGGCAATGAGCAGTTCTTC. The V gene is TRBV9, the J gene TRBJ2-1, with D perhaps matching TRBD2 (6 bases). Trimming left V 1 base short and J 6 bases short, with 11 bases between. Germline values: CDR1 SGDLS, CDR2 YYNGEE. There are 14 residues in the CDR3.